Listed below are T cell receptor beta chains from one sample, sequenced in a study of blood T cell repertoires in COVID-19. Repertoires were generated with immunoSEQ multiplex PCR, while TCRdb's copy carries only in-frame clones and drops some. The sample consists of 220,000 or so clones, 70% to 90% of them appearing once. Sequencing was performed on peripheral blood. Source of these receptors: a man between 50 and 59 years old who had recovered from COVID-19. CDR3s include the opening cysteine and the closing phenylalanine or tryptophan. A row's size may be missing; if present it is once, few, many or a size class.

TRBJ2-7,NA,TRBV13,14,CASSLTSGSFEQYF
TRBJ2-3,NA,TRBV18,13,CASSPGGTDTQYF
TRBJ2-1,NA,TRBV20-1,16,CSASEIPGLAGNEQFF
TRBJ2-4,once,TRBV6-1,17,CASSETGSRSAKNIQYF
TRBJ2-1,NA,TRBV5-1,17,CASSFGGRVTIRNEQFF
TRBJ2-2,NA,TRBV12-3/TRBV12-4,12,CATKGGSGELFF
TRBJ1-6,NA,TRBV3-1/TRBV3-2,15,CASSPHTGKDSPLHF
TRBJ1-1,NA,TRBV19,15,CASSITDTMNTEAFF
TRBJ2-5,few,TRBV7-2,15,CASSAPSGIGETQYF
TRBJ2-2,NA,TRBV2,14,CASSQEAVTGELFF
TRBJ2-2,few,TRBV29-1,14,CSVVGTGVAGELFF
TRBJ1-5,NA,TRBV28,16,CASFEVGGMGNQPQHF
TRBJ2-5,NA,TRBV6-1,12,CASSERSETQYF
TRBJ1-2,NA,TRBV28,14,CASCLEAANYGYTF
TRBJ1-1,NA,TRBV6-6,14,CASSYAGPGTEAFF
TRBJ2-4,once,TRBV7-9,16,CASSLEMTPAKNIQYF
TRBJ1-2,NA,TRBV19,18,CASSGQRGQAYWNYGYTF
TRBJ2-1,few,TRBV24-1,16,CATSDPNDRAYNEQFF
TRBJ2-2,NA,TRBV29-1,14,CSVLDRGNTGELFF
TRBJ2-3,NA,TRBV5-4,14,CASSLAQGKDTQYF
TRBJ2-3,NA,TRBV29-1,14,CSVNRGLGTDTQYF
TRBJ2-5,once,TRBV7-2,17,CASSLAPKLAGDETQYF
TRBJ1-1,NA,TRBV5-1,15,CASSLGQGANTEAFF
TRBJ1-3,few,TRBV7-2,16,CASRYNRGGSGNTIYF
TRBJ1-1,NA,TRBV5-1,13,CASSFDRTTEAFF
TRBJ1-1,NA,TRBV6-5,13,CASSYLGNTEAFF
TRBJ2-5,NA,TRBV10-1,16,CASSESRLADQETQYF
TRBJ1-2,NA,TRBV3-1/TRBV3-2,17,CASSLPGQGALGNGYTF
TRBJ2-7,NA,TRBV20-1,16,CSASSPTSGSSYEQYF
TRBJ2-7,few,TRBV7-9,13,CASSAGASYEQYF
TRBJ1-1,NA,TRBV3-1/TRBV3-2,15,CASSQAGVKNTEAFF
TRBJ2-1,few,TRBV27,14,CASSLPNRVGREFF
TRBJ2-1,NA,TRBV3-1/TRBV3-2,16,CASSPRTSGAYNEQFF
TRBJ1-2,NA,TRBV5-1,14,CASSLAGQGTGYTF
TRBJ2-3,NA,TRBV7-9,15,CASSLGGGGTDTQYF